This is a list of T cell receptor beta chains from one sample in a study of Graves' ophthalmopathy and Graves' hyperthyroidism. TCRdb reanalysed the multiplex PCR reads using MiXCR and keeps one entry per CDR3 protein. Here the sample spans roughly 1.1 million distinct CDR3 sequences, 36% being singletons. Material for sequencing was peripheral blood or thyroid tissue (not recorded which). The receptors shown here come from an adult man with Graves' hyperthyroidism. The CDR3 runs from the conserved cysteine through the conserved F or W. D genes are given only for firm matches. A clone size is listed for some rows: how often the clone was seen (once, few, many), or a class if it is expanded.

DNA | CDR3 | J | V | length | size | D
TGCAGCTTTCAGGGGTCCGCCTCTGGGGCCAACGTCCTGACTTTC | CSFQGSASGANVLTF | TRBJ2-6 | TRBV29-1 | 15 | - | -
TGTGCCAGCAGTTCCCACAGGGGATTCGGTGGCTACACCTTC | CASSSHRGFGGYTF | TRBJ1-2 | TRBV28 | 14 | few | TRBD1
TGCAGTGGTGAGACAGGGCGTTACCAGCCCCAGCATTTT | CSGETGRYQPQHF | TRBJ1-5 | TRBV20-1 | 13 | many | TRBD1
TGTGCCAGCAGCCCCGAGGGCCCCGAGAACACTGAAGCTTTCTTT | CASSPEGPENTEAFF | TRBJ1-1 | TRBV7-2 | 15 | - | -
TGTGCCAGTAGTATCACAGGGGCGGGACAGCCCCAGCATTTT | CASSITGAGQPQHF | TRBJ1-5 | TRBV19 | 14 | - | TRBD1
TGTGCCAGCAGCCTAGCCGGGGAGCTGCTTTTT | CASSLAGELLF | TRBJ2-2 | TRBV6-5 | 11 | - | -
TGTGCCATCAGTGAAGAGCCGAACACTGAAGCTTTCTTT | CAISEEPNTEAFF | TRBJ1-1 | TRBV10-3 | 13 | few | -
TGTGCCAGCAGTTTCAAGGTGGCCGAGCAGTACTTC | CASSFKVAEQYF | TRBJ2-7 | TRBV12-3/TRBV12-4 | 12 | many | -
TGTGCCAGCAGCCCGTCGGGACTAGCAGTTAGCACAGATACGCAGTATTTT | CASSPSGLAVSTDTQYF | TRBJ2-3 | TRBV7-3 | 17 | - | TRBD2
TGTGCCAGCAGCCCCCGGGACCGGCGCGGCACCGGGGAGCTGTTTTTT | CASSPRDRRGTGELFF | TRBJ2-2 | TRBV7-3 | 16 | - | -
TGTGCCAGCAGCCATCCAGGGTACGAGCAGTACTTC | CASSHPGYEQYF | TRBJ2-7 | TRBV12-3/TRBV12-4 | 12 | - | -
TGTGCCAGCAGTCCCGCGGCGGGTAATGGCTACACCTTC | CASSPAAGNGYTF | TRBJ1-2 | TRBV6-2/TRBV6-3 | 13 | many | -
TGTGCCAGCAGGCCGGGACAGTCTCTTTACGAGCAGTACTTC | CASRPGQSLYEQYF | TRBJ2-7 | TRBV5-6 | 14 | many | TRBD1
TGTGCCAGCATCTATGGGCGGAGAGAGACCCAGTACTTC | CASIYGRRETQYF | TRBJ2-5 | TRBV6-1 | 13 | - | -
TGTGCCATCAGTCAAGTCCAGGGAGGAGAAAAACTGTTTTTT | CAISQVQGGEKLFF | TRBJ1-4 | TRBV6-1 | 14 | - | -
TGCGCCACCACCGGGACAGCAAATTCACCCCTCCACTTT | CATTGTANSPLHF | TRBJ1-6 | TRBV10-2 | 13 | - | TRBD1
TGTGCCATCGGGGCGCGCACAGATACGCAGTATTTT | CAIGARTDTQYF | TRBJ2-3 | TRBV10-3 | 12 | - | -
TGCGCCAGCAGCCCTTCTAGCGAATTTGACAACGGGGAGCTGTTTTTT | CASSPSSEFDNGELFF | TRBJ2-2 | TRBV4-3 | 16 | - | -
TGTGCCAGCAGCTCGGGACCCCCGAGCAATCAGCCCCAGCATTTT | CASSSGPPSNQPQHF | TRBJ1-5 | TRBV7-9 | 15 | many | -
TGTGCCACCGGGCAGAGGGAGACCCAGTACTTC | CATGQRETQYF | TRBJ2-5 | TRBV24-1 | 11 | many | -
TGTGCCAGCAGCGTCTTGGGGACTGGAAACACCATATATTTT | CASSVLGTGNTIYF | TRBJ1-3 | TRBV9 | 14 | - | -
TGTGCCAGCAGCGGATACAGGGAGCAAAACTATGGCTACACCTTC | CASSGYREQNYGYTF | TRBJ1-2 | TRBV9 | 15 | - | -
TGCAGCATAAGACAGGGCACTAACTATGGCTACACCTTC | CSIRQGTNYGYTF | TRBJ1-2 | TRBV29-1 | 13 | many | TRBD1
TGTGCCAGCAGCGACGCACGAGAGACCCAGTACTTC | CASSDARETQYF | TRBJ2-5 | TRBV9 | 12 | many | -
TGTGCCAGCAGCCAAGACAGTCCCACCGGGGAGCTGTTTTTT | CASSQDSPTGELFF | TRBJ2-2 | TRBV7-6 | 14 | many | -
TGTGCCATCAAACTCACATGGGCGGCTGAAGCTTTCTTT | CAIKLTWAAEAFF | TRBJ1-1 | TRBV10-3 | 13 | - | -
TGTGCCAGCAGCTTCCTCCAGTTGGGAAATCAGCCCCAGCATTTT | CASSFLQLGNQPQHF | TRBJ1-5 | TRBV7-2 | 15 | - | -
TGTGCCAGCAGTTCCTTCACAGGGTCCTACGAGCAGTACTTC | CASSSFTGSYEQYF | TRBJ2-7 | TRBV25-1 | 14 | many | -
TGCGCCAGCAGCCATATGCAGGGGGATGGCTACACCTTC | CASSHMQGDGYTF | TRBJ1-2 | TRBV7-9 | 13 | - | TRBD1
TGCAGTGCTCGCAGGGTAGACCTCTACGAGCAGTACTTC | CSARRVDLYEQYF | TRBJ2-7 | TRBV20-1 | 13 | - | -
TGCAGTGCTGTGAACCGGTACTACGAGCAGTACTTC | CSAVNRYYEQYF | TRBJ2-7 | TRBV20-1 | 12 | - | -
TGTGCCAGCAGTAGACTAGCGGGATCGTCGAACACCGGGGAGCTGTTTTTT | CASSRLAGSSNTGELFF | TRBJ2-2 | TRBV2 | 17 | - | TRBD2
TGCAGTGCGAGGGAATGGGGGTCCCGGGAGACCCAGTACTTC | CSAREWGSRETQYF | TRBJ2-5 | TRBV20-1 | 14 | many | -
TGCGCCAGCAGCTCTAGTGGCGAGACCCAGTACTTC | CASSSSGETQYF | TRBJ2-5 | TRBV10-2 | 12 | many | -
TGTGCCATCAGACCCGGGACAGAAAATTCACCCCTCCACTTT | CAIRPGTENSPLHF | TRBJ1-6 | TRBV10-3 | 14 | - | TRBD1
TGTGCCAGCAGCTCCGGCGTTGGTGGGGAGCTGTTTTTT | CASSSGVGGELFF | TRBJ2-2 | TRBV7-8 | 13 | many | -
TGTGCCAGCAGCCAAGGTGTGAGGGGGCGGGAGACCCAGTACTTC | CASSQGVRGRETQYF | TRBJ2-5 | TRBV3-1 | 15 | - | TRBD1
TGTGCCAGCAGGAATGACAGGGGCGGGGAGACCCAGTACTTC | CASRNDRGGETQYF | TRBJ2-5 | TRBV12-3/TRBV12-4 | 14 | many | TRBD1
TGTGCCTGGAGTGTACAAGGGCTCCGAGCCAACGTCCTGACTTTC | CAWSVQGLRANVLTF | TRBJ2-6 | TRBV30 | 15 | few | -
TGTGCCAGCGCAACAGTGAACACTGAAGCTTTCTTT | CASATVNTEAFF | TRBJ1-1 | TRBV2 | 12 | many | -
TGTGCCAGCAGCCAACAAAGAGTAACTAGCGGGACCTACGAGCAGTACTTC | CASSQQRVTSGTYEQYF | TRBJ2-7 | TRBV9 | 17 | - | TRBD2